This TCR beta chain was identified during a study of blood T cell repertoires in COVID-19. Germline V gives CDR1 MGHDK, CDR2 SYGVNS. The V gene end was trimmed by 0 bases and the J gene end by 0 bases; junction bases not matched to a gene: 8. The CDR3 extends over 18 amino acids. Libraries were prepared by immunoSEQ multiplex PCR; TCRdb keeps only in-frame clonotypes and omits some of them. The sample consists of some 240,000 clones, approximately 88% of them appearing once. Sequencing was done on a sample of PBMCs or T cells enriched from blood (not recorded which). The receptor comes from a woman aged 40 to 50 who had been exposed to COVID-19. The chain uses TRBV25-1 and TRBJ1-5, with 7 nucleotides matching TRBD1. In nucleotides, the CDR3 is TGTGCCAGCAGTGAATATAAAACAGGGGATCTTAGCAATCAGCCCCAGCATTTT. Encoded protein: CASSEYKTGDLSNQPQHF.